These 7 T cell receptor beta chains came from one sample sequenced in a study of blood T cells in healthy people across ages. Next came a second PCR, run for about 7 to 12 cycles, which used a sample-barcoded 5' primer along with a J-beta primer mix. TCRdb processed the 5' RACE reads anew with MiXCR; each CDR3 protein has one entry. The repertoire holds 750,000 to 1,000,000 distinct CDR3 sequences, with 25% to 30% as singletons. The data also belong to a second study, concerning T cells of mothers and their children.

Sequencing used blood. Receptors were obtained from a woman aged 40 to 50 in good health.

This clonotype has only a few counts. V gene TRBV28 combines with J gene TRBJ2-4, with 7 bases that match TRBD1. Germline loops: CDR1 MDHEN, CDR2 SYDVKM. V shed 4 bases, J shed 13 bases, and the junction held 13 bases outside the gene matches. The CDR3 loop spans 14 amino acids. In DNA form, the CDR3 reads TGTGCCAGCAGTTCCCCCGGGACAGCGAGAGAGCAGTACTTC. This gives the protein CASSSPGTAREQYF.

This chain connects TRBV7-2 to TRBJ1-6; D is unclear. The germline V and J ends were trimmed by 1 base and 6 bases, with 13 bases remaining between them. This CDR3 comprises 16 residues. Germline CDR1 reads SGHTA; CDR2 reads FQGNSA. The CDR3 protein is CASSLDVRLSNSPLHF. As DNA, the CDR3 is TGTGCCAGCAGCTTAGATGTCCGATTGAGTAATTCACCCCTCCACTTT.

This clonotype was seen many times. The rearrangement joins TRBV3-1 to TRBJ2-7; TRBD1 agrees at 10 bases. Germline CDR1 LGHDT, CDR2 YNNKEL (reference sequence). The CDR3 loop spans 13 amino acids. Trimming cost V 8 bases and J 3 bases; bases outside gene matches: 4. The CDR3 DNA follows: TGTGCCAGCTCGACAGGGGGCGGCTACGAGCAGTACTTC. Translating gives CASSTGGGYEQYF.

The chain uses TRBV30 and TRBJ1-1, with D maybe TRBD1 (5 bases). V lost 3 bases and J 1 base, leaving 12 bases between the germline ends. The germline CDR1 and CDR2 sequences are GTSNPN and SVGIG (reference sequence). CDR3 length equals 14 residues. The DNA for the CDR3 is TGTGCCTGGAGGCCGGGACTGCCGAACACTGAAGCTTTCTTT. Translated: CAWRPGLPNTEAFF.

This clonotype was detected only a few times. CDR3 DNA sequence: TGTGCCAGCAGCCTAAGGACTAGCGGGGATCGGGAGACCCAGTACTTC. Protein product: CASSLRTSGDRETQYF. The genes are TRBV7-9 and TRBJ2-5; 12 nucleotides line up with TRBD2. With V trimmed by 5 bases and J by 5 bases, 9 bases remained unmatched. Germline lookup yields CDR1 SEHNR and CDR2 FQNEAQ (reference sequence). The CDR3 consists of 16 residues.

This clonotype was picked up many times. This chain joins TRBV12-3 or TRBV12-4 and TRBJ2-3, with D possibly TRBD1 on 5 matching bases. This CDR3 comprises 15 residues. V dropped 1 base and J dropped 0 bases, with 8 bases sitting between them. CDR3: CASSLGQFSTDTQYF. The DNA for the CDR3 is TGTGCCAGCAGTTTAGGACAGTTTAGCACAGATACGCAGTATTTT.

The rearrangement joins TRBV11-1 to TRBJ2-1, with 7 positions matching TRBD2. The CDR3 covers 16 residues. Germline values: CDR1 SGHAT, CDR2 FQDESV (reference sequence). The V segment lost 3 bases and the J segment 0 bases; nucleotides outside the gene matches: 5. CDR3 sequence (DNA): TGTGCCAGCAGCTTCGTCCGCGGGAGCTCCTACAATGAGCAGTTCTTC. Translated, it gives CASSFVRGSSYNEQFF.